This TCR beta chain was observed in a study of vaccination and CD4 T cells after COVID-19 (dated by TCRdb to the early 2020s). Background on the whole study: Every convalescent patient had a positive nasal swab PCR test for SARS-CoV-2, with mild disease in 9 or 10 patients and severe disease in one. Participants received two doses of either the Pfizer-BioNTech BNT162b2 vaccine (n=8) or the Moderna mRNA-1273 vaccine (n=2). Post-COVID blood samples from convalescent patients were collected a median of around 100 days after diagnosis, with a range of roughly 35 to 170 days. Six males and four females were included in the convalescent cohort, with two Hispanic individuals, seven Caucasians, two Asians and one multiracial person represented. For stimulating the cultures, overlapping spike peptide pools were used, derived from SARS-CoV-2 as well as from the common cold coronaviruses HCoV-NL63, HCoV-OC43 and HCoV-229E. In fewer than 12 COVID-19 convalescent patients and a few infection-naive healthy vaccine recipients, researchers compared the spike-specific CD4+ TCR repertoire from before mRNA vaccination with the repertoire from after. As controls, cultures received a CEFX viral epitope pool (the positive control), an HIV-1 Nef peptide pool (the negative control), or no peptide at all. The time from the second vaccine dose to post-vaccine blood sampling had a median of roughly 72 days and ranged from about 12 to 250 days. Beyond this particular receptor, the publication reports: The median count of SARS-CoV-2-reactive clonotypes went up from roughly 21 after infection to a few dozen after vaccination, although the change was not significant. Among the post-vaccine SARS-CoV-2-reactive clones in convalescent patients, a median about 87% showed up only after vaccination, which suggests vaccine-specific priming. Only a relatively small number of convalescent patients were included in the study, and early timepoints following natural infection were not analyzed. Of the vaccine-specific clones found in convalescent patients, nearly all (304 of 307) were mono-reactive for SARS-CoV-2 spike instead of being cross-reactive with common cold coronaviruses.

The treatment or condition label for this specimen denotes: approximately 9-day PBMC culture with coronavirus spike peptide pools or control peptides (ViraFEST assay). To expand antigen-specific T cells with peptide pools and then pick out the expanded clonotypes through TCR sequencing, the study relied on the ViraFEST assay. The positive SARS-CoV-2 PCR tests of the convalescent patients were dated from March to December 2020, before the Alpha, Beta and Delta variants emerged in the United States. Each well held millions of PBMCs cultured in IMDM containing roughly 5.4% human AB serum and 9 to 10 IU/ml IL-2, with approximately 9.2 ug/ml peptide pools added. Half of the culture medium was replaced with fresh IL-2-containing medium on days 3 and 7. After around 11 days of culture, CD4+ T cells were isolated by negative selection with the EasySep CD4+ T cell isolation kit. Ficoll-Paque Plus gradient centrifugation was used to isolate PBMCs from whole blood, and the isolated PBMCs were then either used fresh or cryopreserved at -140C. Culture conditions were generally each tested in triplicate wells.

The cysteine opens and the phenylalanine closes a CDR3 of 12 amino acids. Only CDR3 DNA remains: 36 bases, in frame from the first base. Trimming at the junction amounts to 6 bases on V and 5 bases on J, and the germline ends lie 11 bases apart. As encoded in the germline V gene (reference sequence), CDR1 is LNHDA while CDR2 is SQIVND. Library creation used PCR. TCR sequencing of DNA from cultured CD4+ T cells used the Oncomine TCR Beta short-read assay at the Johns Hopkins FTIC core. The QIAamp micro DNA kit was used to extract genomic DNA from the cultured CD4+ T cells. Oncomine TCR Beta libraries from cultured CD4+ T cells were pooled with unique dual indexes and sequenced on an Illumina iSeq 100. In the original analysis: Non-productive sequences were removed, and CDR3s not starting with C, not ending with F or W, or shorter than 7 amino acids were discarded. The MANAFEST web application identified antigen-specific clonotypes by comparing peptide-stimulated wells against reference wells and other culture wells. For a clone to be called positive, the clone needed an FDR below 0.05, an odds ratio above 5, and a productive frequency above 0.1% in at least two of three replicate wells. Clonotypes that were significantly expanded in both SARS-CoV-2 spike wells and at least one common cold coronavirus spike condition were defined as cross-reactive. CDR3 homology was assessed with Levenshtein distances (stringdist) and unrooted phylogenetic trees (ape) in R version 3.6.1. TCRdb reprocessing: public reads trimmed at Q25 with fastp, clones called with MiXCR, in-frame beta chains kept. Each CDR3 protein appears once, grouped with its most common genes and DNA. The V and J calls follow TCRdb's processing rather than the paper's. This sample is represented by approximately 18,000 distinct CDR3 sequences; about 50% of them were singletons. The leading ten clones occupy 7.2% of the sample.

A remark on this clonotype: It has no known antigen specificity. No qualities accompany the bases; no much larger clone lies one base away.

The sequence is built from TRBV19 and TRBJ2-7; there is no confident call for the D gene. This receptor was obtained from a human donor who had recovered from COVID-19. Source: CD4+ T cells from blood, cultured in vitro, taken before SARS-CoV-2 vaccination. The DNA is TGTGCCAGTAGCCTCTTGGGAAACGAGCAGTACTTC. Translation gives CASSLLGNEQYF.